A single sample gave rise to the 8 T cell receptor beta chains below, sequenced in a study of metastatic and nonmetastatic thyroid tumors. With MiXCR, TCRdb reprocessed the PCR reads. The sample carries approximately 20,000 clones, 34% recorded once. Not a single patient had been given any form of treatment at any point before undergoing thyroid surgery. Sample: tumor tissue. The receptors originated from a male donor with papillary thyroid cancer or a benign thyroid nodule (not recorded which). Some clones in this sample may be carry-over from other donors' samples.

By sample fraction, this clone is medium-sized. The genes are TRBV5-1 and TRBJ1-2; TRBD1 aligns across 9 bases. Germline loops: CDR1 SGHRS, CDR2 YFSETQ. V gave up 4 bases and J gave up 3 bases; unmatched junction bases: 10. CDR3 length: 16 residues. The DNA of the CDR3 is TGCGCCAGCAGCAGAGCAGAGGACAGGGGTGACTATGGCTACACCTTC. As protein: CASSRAEDRGDYGYTF. Full variable domain (missing parts from reference TRBV5-1 and TRBJ1-2): KAGVTQTPRYLIKTRGQQVTLSCSPISGHRSVSWYQQTPGQGLQFLFEYFSETQRNKGNFPGRFSGRQFSNSRSEMNVSTLELGDSALYLCASSRAEDRGDYGYTFGSGTRLTVV.

This rearrangement joins TRBV7-2 to TRBJ1-1; D call uncertain. CDR3 length equals 14 residues. The germline V gene encodes CDR1 SGHTA and CDR2 FQGNSA. V was shortened by 4 bases and J by 4 bases, with 13 bases between the two germline ends. The CDR3 nucleotides read TGTGCCAGCAGCTCCACGAGTGGAGGCACTGAAGCTTTCTTT. Protein sequence: CASSSTSGGTEAFF.

V gene TRBV5-1 combines with J gene TRBJ1-3; 7 bases are a match to TRBD1. CDR3 length: 16 residues. V trimming: 3 bases; J trimming: 1 base; junction bases outside the gene matches: 7. The germline V gene has CDR1 SGHRS and CDR2 YFSETQ. CDR3 region: CASSSAGGQSGNTIYF. The CDR3, as DNA: TGCGCCAGCAGCTCGGCAGGGGGGCAGTCTGGAAACACCATATATTTT.

This clone was counted only a few times. The rearrangement joins TRBV28 to TRBJ1-2; D is unresolved. V gave up 7 bases and J gave up 8 bases, with 17 bases separating them. The CDR3 loop spans 13 amino acids. The germline CDR1 and CDR2 sequences are MDHEN and SYDVKM. The CDR3 bases are TGTGCCAGCATCCTCCTCAGGTATACCGGCTACACCTTC. Its translation is CASILLRYTGYTF.

Notes on this clone: An end of the junction differs from the germline gene, which may be a read error. The V call is TRBV11-2, the J call TRBJ1-2; tentative D call: TRBD1 (5 bases). The CDR3 loop spans 13 amino acids. Germline CDR1 SGHAT, CDR2 FQNNGV. This CDR3 reads CPSSLVQEGGYTF. The DNA of the CDR3 is TGTCCCAGCAGCTTAGTACAGGAAGGTGGCTACACCTTC.

This clone was observed at least ten times. The V and J genes are TRBV5-1 and TRBJ2-2; no firm D call. Germline V lookup: CDR1 SGHRS, CDR2 YFSETQ. V gave up 3 bases and J gave up 4 bases, with 13 bases separating them. The CDR3 has 15 amino acids. The DNA of the CDR3 is TGCGCCAGCAGCTCATTCCGGGTGAGCACCGGGGAGCTGTTTTTT. Residues: CASSSFRVSTGELFF.

Comments on this clone: No conserved phenylalanine or tryptophan ends this CDR3, so it is likely a read error. Written as DNA, the CDR3 is TGTGCCAGCAGCCTAGGGAGGCGCGGGGACGAGCAGTACTTG. Translation: CASSLGRRGDEQYL. The rearrangement uses TRBV7-2 and TRBJ2-7, with D possibly being TRBD2 (6 bases). The CDR3 has 14 amino acids. The germline gives CDR1 SGHTA, CDR2 FQGNSA. V was cut by 5 bases and J by 5 bases, with 16 bases left in between.

This clone showed up just a few times. This chain joins TRBV28 and TRBJ1-5; D perhaps matches TRBD1 (5 bases). The CDR3 is made up of 15 amino acids. CDR1 is MDHEN and CDR2 is SYDVKM in the germline V gene. With 5 bases removed from V and 9 bases from J, the gap between germline ends came to 20 bases. The CDR3 spells CASSPSGTELGPQHF. CDR3 nucleotides: TGTGCCAGCAGTCCATCCGGGACCGAATTGGGGCCCCAGCATTTT.